This note documents a single T cell receptor beta chain sequence. Antigen: not known. Profiling relied on immunoSEQ multiplex PCR, and the TCRdb table lists in-frame clones only, not all of them. The sample carries some 85,000 clones, roughly 95% recorded once. Trimming pared 0 bases from V and 0 bases from J, leaving 8 bases between. Germline V gene sequence: CDR1 SGHRS, CDR2 YFSETQ. The CDR3 covers 15 residues. This entry comes from a study of cytomegalovirus exposure and HLA in healthy donors. Study results and limitations: Some TCR beta chains (roughly 150 of them) were listed as cytomegalovirus-associated. Rare TCR sequences dominated, though some public TCRs recurred in many donors. A few chains linked to CMV were shown in vitro to be specific for CMV antigens.

The sample consisted of PBMCs. The TCR was taken from a woman between 18 and 30 years old in good health and CMV-seronegative. The rearrangement links TRBV5-1 to TRBJ2-3; D uncertain. The CDR3 protein is CASSLGATSTDTQYF. CDR3 DNA sequence: TGCGCCAGCAGCTTGGGTGCCACTAGCACAGATACGCAGTATTTT. Filled out from reference TRBV5-1 and TRBJ2-3, the complete variable domain reads KAGVTQTPRYLIKTRGQQVTLSCSPISGHRSVSWYQQTPGQGLQFLFEYFSETQRNKGNFPGRFSGRQFSNSRSEMNVSTLELGDSALYLCASSLGATSTDTQYFGPGTRLTVL.